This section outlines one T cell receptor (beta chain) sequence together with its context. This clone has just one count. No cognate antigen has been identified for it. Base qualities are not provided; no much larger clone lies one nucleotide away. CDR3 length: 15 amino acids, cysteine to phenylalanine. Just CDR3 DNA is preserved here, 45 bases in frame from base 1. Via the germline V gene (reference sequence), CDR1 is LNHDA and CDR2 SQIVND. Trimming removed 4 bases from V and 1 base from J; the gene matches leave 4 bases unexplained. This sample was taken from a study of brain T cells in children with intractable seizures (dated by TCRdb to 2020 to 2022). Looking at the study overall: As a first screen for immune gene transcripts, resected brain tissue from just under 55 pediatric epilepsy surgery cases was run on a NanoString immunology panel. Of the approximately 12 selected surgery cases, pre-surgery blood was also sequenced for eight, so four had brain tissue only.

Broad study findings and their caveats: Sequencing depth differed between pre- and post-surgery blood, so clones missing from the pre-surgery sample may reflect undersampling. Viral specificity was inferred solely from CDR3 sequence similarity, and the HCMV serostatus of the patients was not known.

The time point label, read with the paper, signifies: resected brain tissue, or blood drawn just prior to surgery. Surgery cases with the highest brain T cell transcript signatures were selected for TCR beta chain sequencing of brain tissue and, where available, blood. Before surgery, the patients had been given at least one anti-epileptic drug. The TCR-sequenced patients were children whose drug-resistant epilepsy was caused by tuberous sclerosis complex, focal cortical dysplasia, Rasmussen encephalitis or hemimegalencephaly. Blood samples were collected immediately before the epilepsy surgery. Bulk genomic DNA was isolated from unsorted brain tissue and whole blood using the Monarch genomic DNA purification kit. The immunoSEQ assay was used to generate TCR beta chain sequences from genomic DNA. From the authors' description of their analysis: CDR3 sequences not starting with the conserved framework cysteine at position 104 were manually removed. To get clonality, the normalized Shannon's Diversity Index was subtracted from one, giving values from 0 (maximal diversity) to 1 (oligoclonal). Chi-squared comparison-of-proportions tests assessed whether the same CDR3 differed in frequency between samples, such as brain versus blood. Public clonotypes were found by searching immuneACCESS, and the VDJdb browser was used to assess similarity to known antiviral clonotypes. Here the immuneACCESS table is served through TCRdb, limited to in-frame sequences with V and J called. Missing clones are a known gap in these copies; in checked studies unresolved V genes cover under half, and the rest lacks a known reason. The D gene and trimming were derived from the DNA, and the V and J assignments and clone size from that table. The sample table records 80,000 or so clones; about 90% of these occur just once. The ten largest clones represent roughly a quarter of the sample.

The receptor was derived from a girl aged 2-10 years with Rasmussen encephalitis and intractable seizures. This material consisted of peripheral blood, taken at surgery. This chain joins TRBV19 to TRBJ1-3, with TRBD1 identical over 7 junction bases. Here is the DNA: TGTGCCAGTAGTACCCCGACAGGGTCTGGAAACACCATATATTTT. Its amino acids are CASSTPTGSGNTIYF.